A single sample gave rise to the 14 T cell receptor beta chains below, sequenced in a study of response to subunit inactivated influenza vaccine. A single record per CDR3 protein comes from TCRdb applying MiXCR to the RT-PCR reads. The table lists 500,000 to 600,000 distinct CDR3 sequences, 12% of them singletons. The input for sequencing was PBMCs from blood, taken on the day of vaccination. The receptors come from a man over 45 who received an inactivated influenza vaccine.

This clonotype was observed a few times. The genes are TRBV4-1 and TRBJ1-4, with D hard to call. CDR1 and CDR2 from the germline V gene are MGHRA and YSYEKL. This CDR3 comprises 15 residues. Deletions cut 1 base from V and 3 bases from J, with 9 bases between. This CDR3 reads CASSQGGGANEKLFF. The CDR3 DNA sequence: TGCGCCAGCAGCCAAGGGGGAGGCGCTAATGAAAAACTGTTTTTT.

This clonotype was found a few times. DNA of the CDR3: TGTGCCAGCAGGGGCTACAGGGGGCCCGAGCAGTACTTC. This encodes CASRGYRGPEQYF. The V gene is TRBV6-6, the J gene TRBJ2-7, with 9 positions matching TRBD1. The ends lost 6 bases at V and 6 bases at J; junction bases unmatched: 6. The CDR3 loop spans 13 amino acids. Germline V lookup: CDR1 MNHNY, CDR2 SVGAGI (reference sequence).

This clonotype was observed many times. Germline is not matched at one junction end, which may reflect a read error. The CDR3: CAINTGYSSPLHF. The CDR3 nucleotides are TGTGCCATCAATACGGGGTATAGTTCACCCCTCCACTTT. J is TRBJ1-6 and V is TRBV10-3; unclear D gene. This CDR3 region has 13 residues. CDR1 is ENHRY and CDR2 is SYGVKD in the germline V gene.

This clonotype turned up a few times. This chain links TRBV11-2 with TRBJ1-2; unclear D gene. Germline V CDR1 and CDR2: SGHAT, FQNNGV. The CDR3 has 16 residues. V lost 5 bases, J lost 5 bases, and 21 bases lay in between. CDR3 sequence (DNA): TGTGCCAGCAGCCAAATCAGGCCCGAAAATTCTTATGGCTACACCTTC. This sequence encodes CASSQIRPENSYGYTF.

There are a few counts of this clonotype. The chain has TRBV3-1 and TRBJ2-2; tentatively, D is TRBD1 (5 bases). Per germline, CDR1 LGHDT and CDR2 YNNKEL (reference sequence). V shed 4 bases and J shed 4 bases, with 13 bases lying between them. The CDR3 totals 15 residues. CDR3 in amino acids: CASSPRVKGTGELFF. As DNA, the CDR3 is TGTGCCAGCAGCCCCAGGGTGAAGGGCACCGGGGAGCTGTTTTTT.

This clonotype was counted only a few times. The gene calls are TRBV6-1 and TRBJ1-5; the D gene is possibly TRBD1 (6 bases). V lost 6 bases, J lost 0 bases, and 9 bases lay in between. The length of the CDR3 is 14 residues. Germline V lookup: CDR1 MNHNS, CDR2 SASEGT. The DNA for the CDR3 is TGTGCCAGCAGCGGACAGTATAGCAATCAGCCCCAGCATTTT. Amino acids: CASSGQYSNQPQHF.

The V gene is TRBV12-3 or TRBV12-4, the J gene TRBJ1-5, with 8 bases fitting TRBD1. V gave up 5 bases and J gave up 11 bases; unmatched junction bases: 8. The CDR3 consists of 13 residues. CDR3 in DNA: TGTGCCAGCAGTCGACAGGGGATCGGGTCCCAGCATTTT. This codes for CASSRQGIGSQHF.

As for this clonotype: At one end the junction does not follow the germline gene, possibly because of a read error. J is TRBJ2-6 and V is TRBV27; TRBD1 or TRBD2 may be the D gene (6 bases each). In germline, CDR1 is MNHEY, CDR2 SMNVEV (reference sequence). The CDR3 is 15 residues long. This CDR3 reads CASSGGYSGANVLAF. CDR3 nucleotide sequence: TGTGCCAGCAGCGGGGGCTACTCTGGGGCCAACGTCCTGGCTTTC.

Comments on this clonotype: A much larger clone differs by one base, so this may be a read error. This chain joins TRBV7-2 and TRBJ2-1, with D perhaps TRBD2 (6 bases). Per the germline V gene, CDR1 is SGHTA and CDR2 is FQGNSA. The CDR3 has 16 amino acids. The CDR3 DNA is TGTGACAGCAGCTTAGTCCGGCGGGGCCCCTACAATGAGCAGTTCTTC. Residues: CDSSLVRRGPYNEQFF.

About this clonotype itself: A read error may explain this, as a much larger clone is one base away. The chain employs TRBV12-3 or TRBV12-4 and TRBJ2-1; TRBD2 might be the D (6 bases). The CDR3 has 14 amino acids. V lost 6 bases to trimming and J lost 4 bases, with 13 bases between them. CDR3 nucleotide sequence: TGTGCCAGCAGGGCCGCGACTAGATACAATGAGCAGTTCTTC. It translates to CASRAATRYNEQFF.

The chain recombines TRBV5-1 with TRBJ2-3; D possibly matches TRBD1 or TRBD2 (6 bases each). From germline, CDR1 is SGHRS and CDR2 YFSETQ. V was shortened by 6 bases and J by 7 bases, with 18 bases between the two germline ends. This CDR3 spans 14 amino acids. CDR3 residues: CASTPGGGLNTQYF. CDR3 bases: TGCGCCAGCACCCCTGGAGGGGGGCTAAATACGCAGTATTTT.

The rearrangement joins TRBV20-1 to TRBJ2-5, with D perhaps matching TRBD1 or TRBD2 (5 bases each). Trimming cost V 6 bases and J 0 bases, with 14 bases left between them. The CDR3 consists of 14 residues. CDR1 is DFQATT, CDR2 SNEGSKA, per germline (reference sequence). CDR3 amino acids: CSAHGGVYQETQYF. The CDR3, as DNA: TGCAGTGCCCATGGGGGAGTGTACCAAGAGACCCAGTACTTC.

The chain has TRBV20-1 and TRBJ2-7, with TRBD2 matching over 13 bases. This CDR3 contains 19 residues. Trimming removed 0 bases from V and 1 base from J; junction bases left unmatched: 12. Germline V lookup: CDR1 DFQATT, CDR2 SNEGSKA (reference sequence). CDR3 residues: CSARDQTTSGRPQSYEQYF. The DNA of the CDR3 is TGCAGTGCTAGAGATCAAACGACTAGCGGGAGGCCTCAATCCTACGAGCAGTACTTC.

In DNA form, the CDR3 reads TGTGCCAGCAGCCAAGGACAGGGAGCTTTCTTT. Its protein is CASSQGQGAFF. The V gene is TRBV3-1, the J gene TRBJ1-1, with 7 bases aligning to TRBD1. The junction had 0 bases not matched to a gene; V was cut back by 1 base and J by 10 bases. This CDR3 spans 11 amino acids. Germline V gene data show CDR1 as LGHDT and CDR2 as YNNKEL (reference sequence).